A single sample gave rise to the 9 T cell receptor beta chains below, sequenced in a study of blood T cells in healthy people across ages. Primers used in a second PCR of about 6 to 12 cycles were a sample-barcoded 5' primer and a J-beta primer mix. TCRdb re-called the 5' RACE reads with MiXCR, one entry per CDR3 protein. The sample includes about 690,000 distinct CDR3 sequences, less than 45% of them seen just once. Material for sequencing was blood. The receptors stem from a man older than 75 in good health.

The chain carries TRBV6-5 and TRBJ2-1; weak D call: TRBD2 (5 bases). V was trimmed by 0 bases and J by 0 bases, leaving 15 bases between them. CDR1 and CDR2 from the germline V gene are MNHEY and SVGAGI. The CDR3 sequence is 18 residues long. DNA for the CDR3: TGTGCCAGCAGTTACTCAAGAGTCACGGGGAGCTCCTACAATGAGCAGTTCTTC. As protein: CASSYSRVTGSSYNEQFF.

This clonotype was observed many times. V usage is TRBV14 and J usage is TRBJ2-7; perhaps TRBD2 as D (5 bases). Per germline, CDR1 SGHDN and CDR2 FVKESK. V was cut by 5 bases and J by 0 bases, with 14 bases left in between. The CDR3 consists of 15 residues. The CDR3 spells CASSSSGLSSYEQYF. The CDR3 DNA is TGTGCCAGCAGCTCAAGCGGTTTGAGCTCCTACGAGCAGTACTTC. Filled out from reference TRBV14 and TRBJ2-7, the complete variable domain reads EAGVTQFPSHSVIEKGQTVTLRCDPISGHDNLYWYRRVMGKEIKFLLHFVKESKQDESGMPNNRFLAERTGGTYSTLKVQPAELEDSGVYFCASSSSGLSSYEQYFGPGTRLTVT.

This clonotype was recorded a few times. This sequence joins TRBV4-3 and TRBJ1-2; D unresolved. Germline assignment: CDR1 LGHNA and CDR2 YSLEER. V gave up 0 bases and J gave up 1 base, with 9 bases separating them. The CDR3 runs 15 residues. The CDR3 DNA reads TGCGCCAGCAGCCAAGATGGAAATAGTAACTATGGCTACACCTTC. Translated, it gives CASSQDGNSNYGYTF.

This chain uses TRBV19 with TRBJ2-4; D is possibly TRBD2 (6 bases). In germline, CDR1 is LNHDA, CDR2 SQIVND (reference sequence). V was clipped by 6 bases and J by 13 bases, with 25 bases between them. The length of the CDR3 is 15 residues. CDR3 DNA: TGTGCCAGTAGGGGGAGGATCGGATCCTACAATGAGCAGTACTTC. It encodes CASRGRIGSYNEQYF.

This clonotype was counted a few times. This sequence joins TRBV12-3 or TRBV12-4 and TRBJ1-2; D is possibly TRBD1 (6 bases). The CDR3 sequence is 16 residues long. The V and J ends lost 3 bases and 5 bases respectively, with 19 bases between them. The CDR3 here is CASSFGSGGATYGYTF. Here the CDR3 DNA reads TGTGCCAGCAGTTTCGGTTCCGGGGGCGCGACGTATGGCTACACCTTC.

The genes are TRBV10-3 and TRBJ2-1, with D perhaps given as TRBD1 or TRBD2 (6 bases each). CDR1 is ENHRY, CDR2 SYGVKD, per germline. CDR3 length: 18 amino acids. Trimming took 5 bases from V and 2 from J, leaving 22 bases between them. CDR3 region: CAISNSVGGRGTYNEQFF. CDR3 sequence (DNA): TGTGCCATCAGTAATTCTGTCGGGGGCAGAGGTACCTACAATGAGCAGTTCTTC.

The chain employs TRBV15 and TRBJ2-4; a weak D match, TRBD2 (5 bases). Germline CDR1 reads LNHNV; CDR2 reads YYDKDF (reference sequence). CDR3 length: 15 amino acids. Deletions cut 4 bases from V and 7 bases from J, with 17 bases between. CDR3 residues: CATSIAGISLNIQYF. CDR3 coding DNA: TGTGCCACCAGCATAGCCGGGATTAGCCTTAACATTCAGTACTTC.

This clonotype has only one observation. V usage is TRBV12-3 or TRBV12-4 and J usage is TRBJ1-5; D is undetermined. V was cut by 3 bases and J by 7 bases, with 13 bases left in between. The CDR3 length is 14 residues. CDR3 coding DNA: TGTGCCAGCAGTTTCGACGGCATACGGCAGCCCCAGCATTTT. It yields the protein CASSFDGIRQPQHF.

The chain uses TRBV6-6 and TRBJ2-7, with D uncertain. The J call may be in error: the DNA end matches TRBJ2-4 better. This CDR3 contains 10 residues. Germline values: CDR1 MNHNY, CDR2 SVGAGI (reference sequence). DNA of the CDR3: TGTGCCAGCAGTGAAAACATTCAGTACTTC. It yields the protein CASSENIQYF.